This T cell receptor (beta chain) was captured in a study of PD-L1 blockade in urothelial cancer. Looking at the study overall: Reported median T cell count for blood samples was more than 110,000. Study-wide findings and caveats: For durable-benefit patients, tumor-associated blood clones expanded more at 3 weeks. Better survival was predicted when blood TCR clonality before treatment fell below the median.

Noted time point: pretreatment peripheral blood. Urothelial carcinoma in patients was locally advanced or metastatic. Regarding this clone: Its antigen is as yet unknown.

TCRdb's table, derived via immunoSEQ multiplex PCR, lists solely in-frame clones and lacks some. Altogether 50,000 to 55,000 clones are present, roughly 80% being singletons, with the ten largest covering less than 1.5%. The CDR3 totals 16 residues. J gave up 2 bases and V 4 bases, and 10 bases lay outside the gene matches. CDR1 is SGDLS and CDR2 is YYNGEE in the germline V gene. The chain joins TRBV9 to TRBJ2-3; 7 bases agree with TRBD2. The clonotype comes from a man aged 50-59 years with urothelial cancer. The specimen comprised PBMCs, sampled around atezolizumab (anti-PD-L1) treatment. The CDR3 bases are TGTGCCAGCAGCCCCTTCTGGGGGGGGTCCACAGATACGCAGTATTTT. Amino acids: CASSPFWGGSTDTQYF.